The rows below give T cell receptor beta chains drawn from one sample of a study of cytomegalovirus exposure and HLA in healthy donors. Generated by immunoSEQ multiplex PCR, the TCRdb table keeps only in-frame clones and is missing some. In the table there are approximately 270,000 clones, 90% of which are singletons. Sequences were obtained from PBMCs. The source is a woman between 18 and 30 years old in good health and CMV-seronegative. The CDR3 runs from the conserved cysteine through the conserved F or W. Each record gives: D gene, clone size, J gene, V gene, CDR3 protein, CDR3 DNA. The D gene is left open where the match is weak. Some rows mark clone size as missing; the rest say once, few, many or name a class of expanded clone.

D: -; size: -; J: TRBJ2-1; V: TRBV21-1; CDR3: CASSAHLAGGPCEEQFF; DNA: TGTGCCAGCAGCGCACACTTAGCGGGGGGGCCATGTGAGGAGCAGTTCTTC
D: TRBD1; size: once; J: TRBJ1-4; V: TRBV7-8; CDR3: CASSLAEGANEKLFF; DNA: TGTGCCAGCAGCTTAGCCGAGGGGGCAAATGAAAAACTGTTTTTT
D: TRBD1; size: -; J: TRBJ2-5; V: TRBV5-1; CDR3: CASSPGTDKETQYF; DNA: TGCGCCAGCAGCCCCGGGACAGATAAAGAGACCCAGTACTTC
D: TRBD2; size: -; J: TRBJ2-1; V: TRBV6-1; CDR3: CASSKLAGDYNEQFF; DNA: TGTGCCAGCAGTAAACTAGCGGGGGATTACAATGAGCAGTTCTTC
D: TRBD1; size: -; J: TRBJ1-5; V: TRBV5-1; CDR3: CASSLAMIPGTGRSQPQHF; DNA: TGCGCCAGCAGCTTGGCCATGATCCCCGGGACAGGGCGAAGTCAGCCCCAGCATTTT
D: TRBD1; size: -; J: TRBJ1-3; V: TRBV4-1; CDR3: CASSQDQGAGNTIYF; DNA: TGCGCCAGCAGCCAAGATCAGGGGGCTGGAAACACCATATATTTT
D: -; size: few; J: TRBJ1-2; V: TRBV6-5; CDR3: CASSSTMRGYTF; DNA: TGTGCCAGCAGTTCGACTATGAGGGGCTACACCTTC
D: TRBD1; size: -; J: TRBJ1-1; V: TRBV9; CDR3: CASSPGPYGTGGTEAFF; DNA: TGTGCCAGCAGCCCAGGACCTTACGGGACAGGGGGCACTGAAGCTTTCTTT
D: -; size: -; J: TRBJ1-2; V: TRBV27; CDR3: CASSFLPRNYGYTF; DNA: TGTGCCAGCAGTTTTTTGCCCAGGAACTATGGCTACACCTTC
D: -; size: once; J: TRBJ1-2; V: TRBV5-8; CDR3: CASSRSRGVYGYTF; DNA: TGTGCCAGCAGCCGGTCGCGCGGGGTTTATGGCTACACCTTC
D: -; size: -; J: TRBJ1-1; V: TRBV2; CDR3: CASSSGEAFF; DNA: TGTGCCAGCAGTTCAGGAGAAGCTTTCTTT
D: TRBD1; size: -; J: TRBJ2-1; V: TRBV28; CDR3: CASSLTGIDEQFF; DNA: TGTGCCAGCAGTTTGACAGGGATCGATGAGCAGTTCTTC
D: -; size: -; J: TRBJ2-7; V: TRBV14; CDR3: CASSQVAGVSYEQYF; DNA: TGTGCCAGCAGCCAAGTGGCAGGGGTTAGCTACGAGCAGTACTTC
D: TRBD1; size: once; J: TRBJ2-1; V: TRBV19; CDR3: CASSERQGYYNEQFF; DNA: TGTGCCAGTAGTGAACGACAGGGTTACTACAATGAGCAGTTCTTC
D: TRBD1; size: -; J: TRBJ1-2; V: TRBV19; CDR3: CASSLQGENYGYTF; DNA: TGTGCCAGTAGTTTACAGGGGGAGAACTATGGCTACACCTTC
D: -; size: -; J: TRBJ1-3; V: TRBV29-1; CDR3: CSVETATGESSGNTIYF; DNA: TGCAGCGTTGAAACTGCTACTGGGGAGAGCTCTGGAAACACCATATATTTT
D: TRBD2; size: -; J: TRBJ2-1; V: TRBV5-8; CDR3: CASTLGTSADNEQFF; DNA: TGTGCCAGCACCCTCGGGACTAGCGCAGACAATGAGCAGTTCTTC
D: TRBD1; size: -; J: TRBJ1-1; V: TRBV6-5; CDR3: CASRVDRDTEAFF; DNA: TGTGCCAGCAGAGTAGACAGGGACACTGAAGCTTTCTTT
D: -; size: -; J: TRBJ1-2; V: TRBV7-8; CDR3: CASSLTRANYGYTF; DNA: TGTGCCAGCAGCTTAACCAGGGCAAACTATGGCTACACCTTC
D: -; size: -; J: TRBJ2-5; V: TRBV5-4; CDR3: CASSRPAGNQETQYF; DNA: TGTGCCAGCAGCCGTCCGGCCGGGAACCAAGAGACCCAGTACTTC
D: TRBD1; size: -; J: TRBJ2-7; V: TRBV5-1; CDR3: CASSLGQGNEQYF; DNA: TGCGCCAGCAGCTTGGGACAGGGAAACGAGCAGTACTTC
D: -; size: -; J: TRBJ2-1; V: TRBV21-1; CDR3: CASTRGNPIYNEQFF; DNA: TGTGCCAGCACCCGCGGTAACCCTATCTACAATGAGCAGTTCTTC
D: -; size: -; J: TRBJ2-1; V: TRBV27; CDR3: CASSLYYATNEQFF; DNA: TGTGCCAGCAGTTTATACTACGCCACGAATGAGCAGTTCTTC
D: TRBD1; size: -; J: TRBJ1-1; V: TRBV28; CDR3: CASSFLPGGDTEAFF; DNA: TGTGCCAGCAGTTTTCTCCCAGGGGGTGACACTGAAGCTTTCTTT
D: TRBD2; size: -; J: TRBJ2-3; V: TRBV29-1; CDR3: CSGAGVLGGLAGAYTDTQYF; DNA: TGCAGCGGCGCCGGGGTTTTGGGGGGACTAGCGGGGGCCTACACAGATACGCAGTATTTT
D: TRBD1; size: few; J: TRBJ1-6; V: TRBV7-6; CDR3: CASSSRQGEDNSPLHF; DNA: TGTGCCAGCAGCTCTCGACAGGGGGAGGATAATTCACCCCTCCACTTT
D: -; size: -; J: TRBJ1-1; V: TRBV19; CDR3: CASPIRTGYREAFF; DNA: TGTGCCAGTCCGATCAGAACAGGGTACCGAGAAGCTTTCTTT
D: -; size: once; J: TRBJ2-7; V: TRBV21-1; CDR3: CASSLSPGSSYEQYF; DNA: TGTGCCAGCAGCCTCTCTCCGGGGAGCTCCTACGAGCAGTACTTC
D: -; size: once; J: TRBJ2-1; V: TRBV18; CDR3: CASSPITTSYNEQFF; DNA: TGTGCCAGCTCACCAATCACAACCTCCTACAATGAGCAGTTCTTC
D: TRBD2; size: -; J: TRBJ2-2; V: TRBV7-9; CDR3: CASSPRASGVTTGELFF; DNA: TGTGCCAGCAGCCCGAGGGCTAGCGGGGTTACCACCGGGGAGCTGTTTTTT
D: -; size: -; J: TRBJ2-7; V: TRBV30; CDR3: CAWSRGHKSEQYF; DNA: TGTGCCTGGAGTCGTGGACATAAAAGCGAGCAGTACTTC
D: -; size: -; J: TRBJ1-1; V: TRBV4-2; CDR3: CASSQEGAGAEAFF; DNA: TGTGCCAGCAGCCAAGAGGGGGCAGGGGCTGAAGCTTTCTTT
D: TRBD1; size: -; J: TRBJ1-3; V: TRBV6-1; CDR3: CASSEQGVAGNTIYF; DNA: TGTGCCAGCAGTGAACAGGGGGTGGCTGGAAACACCATATATTTT
D: -; size: once; J: TRBJ1-2; V: TRBV28; CDR3: CASASRGGYTF; DNA: TGTGCCAGCGCGAGTCGGGGAGGCTACACCTTC
D: -; size: -; J: TRBJ1-5; V: TRBV18; CDR3: CASSLEDSNQPQHF; DNA: TGTGCCAGCTCACTTGAGGACTCTAATCAGCCCCAGCATTTT
D: -; size: many; J: TRBJ1-2; V: TRBV19; CDR3: CASRSERALGYTF; DNA: TGTGCCAGTAGGAGCGAGAGGGCCTTAGGCTACACCTTC
D: -; size: -; J: TRBJ1-1; V: TRBV5-8; CDR3: CASSFYFRDTEAFF; DNA: TGTGCCAGCAGCTTTTACTTTCGGGACACTGAAGCTTTCTTT
D: -; size: -; J: TRBJ2-1; V: TRBV5-1; CDR3: CASSLESGSNEQFF; DNA: TGCGCCAGCAGCTTGGAATCGGGGTCCAATGAGCAGTTCTTC
D: -; size: -; J: TRBJ1-3; V: TRBV2; CDR3: CASSEYWEGTENTIYF; DNA: TGTGCCAGCAGTGAATACTGGGAGGGAACCGAAAACACCATATATTTT
D: -; size: -; J: TRBJ2-1; V: TRBV5-1; CDR3: CASSLDLQYRYNEQFF; DNA: TGCGCCAGCAGCTTGGATCTACAGTACCGTTACAATGAGCAGTTCTTC
D: TRBD1; size: -; J: TRBJ1-1; V: TRBV19; CDR3: CASSPLTGGNTEAFF; DNA: TGTGCCAGTAGTCCGCTGACAGGGGGTAACACTGAAGCTTTCTTT
D: TRBD2; size: -; J: TRBJ2-5; V: TRBV9; CDR3: CASSVGTIAGGQETQYF; DNA: TGTGCCAGCAGCGTAGGGACTATAGCGGGGGGACAAGAGACCCAGTACTTC
D: -; size: -; J: TRBJ2-4; V: TRBV7-9; CDR3: CASSGGTDLAKNIQYF; DNA: TGTGCCAGCAGCGGGGGGACAGATTTAGCCAAAAACATTCAGTACTTC
D: TRBD1; size: -; J: TRBJ2-3; V: TRBV28; CDR3: CASSLRQGAVDTQYF; DNA: TGTGCCAGCAGTTTAAGACAGGGGGCTGTAGATACGCAGTATTTT
D: -; size: -; J: TRBJ1-4; V: TRBV28; CDR3: CASSLFVGANEKLFF; DNA: TGTGCCAGCAGTTTATTTGTAGGGGCTAATGAAAAACTGTTTTTT
D: TRBD1; size: -; J: TRBJ2-1; V: TRBV5-1; CDR3: CASSFNRQGSYNEQFF; DNA: TGCGCCAGCAGCTTTAACAGACAGGGGTCCTACAATGAGCAGTTCTTC
D: TRBD2; size: -; J: TRBJ2-7; V: TRBV11-1; CDR3: CASSLSSSSGESGYEQYF; DNA: TGTGCCAGCAGCTTATCGTCTAGTAGCGGGGAAAGTGGCTACGAGCAGTACTTC
D: -; size: -; J: TRBJ1-4; V: TRBV4-1; CDR3: CASSQDSFLNTGTEEKLFF; DNA: TGCGCCAGCAGCCAAGATTCTTTTTTAAACACAGGGACGGAGGAAAAACTGTTTTTT
D: -; size: -; J: TRBJ1-4; V: TRBV6-6; CDR3: CASSYRTTNEKLFF; DNA: TGTGCCAGCAGTTACAGGACTACTAATGAAAAACTGTTTTTT
D: -; size: -; J: TRBJ2-5; V: TRBV28; CDR3: CASSERGRETQYF; DNA: TGTGCCAGCAGTGAGAGAGGGAGGGAGACCCAGTACTTC
D: TRBD2; size: -; J: TRBJ2-3; V: TRBV11-3; CDR3: CASSATAGGPIHTQYF; DNA: TGTGCCAGCAGCGCAACGGCGGGGGGGCCTATTCATACGCAGTATTTT
D: -; size: -; J: TRBJ2-1; V: TRBV2; CDR3: CASSDGLGGTEQFF; DNA: TGTGCCAGCAGTGACGGGCTAGGAGGTACTGAGCAGTTCTTC
D: TRBD1; size: -; J: TRBJ1-2; V: TRBV2; CDR3: CASRPGTVYGYTF; DNA: TGTGCCAGCAGACCTGGGACAGTCTATGGCTACACCTTC
D: -; size: -; J: TRBJ2-3; V: TRBV7-2; CDR3: CASGGSTDTQYF; DNA: TGTGCCAGCGGGGGGAGCACAGATACGCAGTATTTT
D: TRBD2; size: -; J: TRBJ2-5; V: TRBV4-1; CDR3: CASSQGTSGDEQETQYF; DNA: TGCGCCAGCAGCCAAGGGACTAGCGGGGACGAACAAGAGACCCAGTACTTC
D: TRBD1; size: -; J: TRBJ1-1; V: TRBV4-1; CDR3: CASSHLWDSQNTEAFF; DNA: TGCGCCAGCAGCCATCTGTGGGACAGTCAGAACACTGAAGCTTTCTTT
D: TRBD1; size: once; J: TRBJ2-3; V: TRBV25-1; CDR3: CASSRTGTALDTQYF; DNA: TGTGCCAGCAGTCGGACAGGGACCGCTCTGGATACGCAGTATTTT
D: -; size: -; J: TRBJ2-2; V: TRBV4-1; CDR3: CASSLEAGPTGELFF; DNA: TGCGCCAGCAGCTTGGAGGCAGGTCCCACCGGGGAGCTGTTTTTT
D: TRBD2; size: -; J: TRBJ2-1; V: TRBV28; CDR3: CASSSLAIPNNEQFF; DNA: TGTGCCAGCAGCTCACTAGCGATACCCAACAATGAGCAGTTCTTC
D: -; size: once; J: TRBJ2-5; V: TRBV5-1; CDR3: CARQVETQYF; DNA: TGCGCCAGACAGGTGGAGACCCAGTACTTC